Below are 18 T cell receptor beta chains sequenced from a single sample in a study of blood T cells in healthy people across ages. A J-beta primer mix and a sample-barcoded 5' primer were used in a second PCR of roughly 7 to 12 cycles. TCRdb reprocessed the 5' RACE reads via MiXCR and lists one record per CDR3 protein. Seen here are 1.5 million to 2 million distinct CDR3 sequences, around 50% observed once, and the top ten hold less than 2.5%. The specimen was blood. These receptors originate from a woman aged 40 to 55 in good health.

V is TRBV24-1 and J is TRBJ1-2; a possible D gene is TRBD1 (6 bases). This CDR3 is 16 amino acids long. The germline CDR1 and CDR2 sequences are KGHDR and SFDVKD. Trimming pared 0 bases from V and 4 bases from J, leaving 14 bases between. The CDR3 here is CATSDLYREGFYGYTF. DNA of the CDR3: TGTGCCACCAGTGATTTGTACAGGGAGGGTTTCTATGGCTACACCTTC.

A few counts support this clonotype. The CDR3 loop is CASSLLVPDTQYF. The CDR3 DNA is TGTGCCAGCAGCTTACTGGTCCCAGATACGCAGTATTTT. This chain connects TRBV7-3 to TRBJ2-3; no clear D. Germline V CDR1 and CDR2: SGHTA, FQGTGA. Deletions cut 2 bases from V and 4 bases from J, with 7 bases between. This CDR3 comprises 13 residues.

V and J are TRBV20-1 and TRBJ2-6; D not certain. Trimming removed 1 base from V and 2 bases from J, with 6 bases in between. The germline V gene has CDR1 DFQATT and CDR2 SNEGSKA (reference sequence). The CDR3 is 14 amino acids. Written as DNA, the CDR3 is TGCAGTGCTAGAGGCAACGCTGGGGCCAACGTCCTGACTTTC. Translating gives CSARGNAGANVLTF.

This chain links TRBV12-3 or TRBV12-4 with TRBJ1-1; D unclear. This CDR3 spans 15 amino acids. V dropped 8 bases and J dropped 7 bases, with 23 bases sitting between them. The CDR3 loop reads CASSMAGVLVDEAFF. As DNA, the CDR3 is TGTGCCAGCTCGATGGCAGGCGTCCTGGTTGATGAAGCTTTCTTT.

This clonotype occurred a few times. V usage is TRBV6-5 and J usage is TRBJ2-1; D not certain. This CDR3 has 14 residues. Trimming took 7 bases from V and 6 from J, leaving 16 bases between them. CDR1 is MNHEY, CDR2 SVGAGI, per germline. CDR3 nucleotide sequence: TGTGCCAGCACCCGATTTGGACCGGGCAATGAGCAGTTCTTC. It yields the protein CASTRFGPGNEQFF.

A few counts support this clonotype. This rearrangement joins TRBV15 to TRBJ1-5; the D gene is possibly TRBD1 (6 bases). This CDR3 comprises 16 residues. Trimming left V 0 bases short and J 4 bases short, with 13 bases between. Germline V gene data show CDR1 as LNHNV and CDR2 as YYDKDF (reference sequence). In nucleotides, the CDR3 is TGTGCCACCAGCAGAGATCACGGAGGGGGAAATCAGCCCCAGCATTTT. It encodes CATSRDHGGGNQPQHF. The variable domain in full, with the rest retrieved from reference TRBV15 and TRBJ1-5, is DAMVIQNPRYQVTQFGKPVTLSCSQTLNHNVMYWYQQKSSQAPKLLFHYYDKDFNNEADTPDNFQSRRPNTSFCFLDIRSPGLGDTAMYLCATSRDHGGGNQPQHFGDGTRLSIL.

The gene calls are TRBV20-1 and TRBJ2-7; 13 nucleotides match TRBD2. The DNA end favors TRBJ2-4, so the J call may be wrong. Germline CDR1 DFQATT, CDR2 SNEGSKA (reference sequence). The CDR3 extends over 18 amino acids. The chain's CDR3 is CSARVIGLAGVAKNIQYF. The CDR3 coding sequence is TGCAGTGCTAGGGTTATTGGACTAGCGGGGGTTGCCAAAAACATTCAGTACTTC.

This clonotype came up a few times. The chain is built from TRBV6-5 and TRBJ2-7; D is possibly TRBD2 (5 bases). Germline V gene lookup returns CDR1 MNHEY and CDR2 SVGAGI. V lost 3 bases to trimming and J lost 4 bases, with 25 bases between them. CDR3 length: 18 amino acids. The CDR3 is CASSYLRASNNRDYEQYF. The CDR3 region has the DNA TGTGCCAGCAGTTATCTCCGGGCCAGCAACAACCGGGATTACGAGCAGTACTTC.

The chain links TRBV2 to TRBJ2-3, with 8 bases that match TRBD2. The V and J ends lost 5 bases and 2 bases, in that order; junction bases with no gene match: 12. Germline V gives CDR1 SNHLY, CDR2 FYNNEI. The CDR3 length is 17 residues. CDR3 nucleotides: TGTGCCAGCAGTCGGAGCGGGGGTGACACCTACACAGATACGCAGTATTTT. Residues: CASSRSGGDTYTDTQYF. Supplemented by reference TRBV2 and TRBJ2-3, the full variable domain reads EPEVTQTPSHQVTQMGQEVILRCVPISNHLYFYWYRQILGQKVEFLVSFYNNEISEKSEIFDDQFSVERPDGSNFTLKIRSTKLEDSAMYFCASSRSGGDTYTDTQYFGPGTRLTVL.

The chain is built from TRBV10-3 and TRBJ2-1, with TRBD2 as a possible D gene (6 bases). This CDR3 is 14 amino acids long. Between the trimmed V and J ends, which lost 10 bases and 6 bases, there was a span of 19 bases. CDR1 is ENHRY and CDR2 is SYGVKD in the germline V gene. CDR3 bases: TGTGCCAACGGGGGTTCTACGGGTCCCAATGAGCAGTTCTTC. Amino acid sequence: CANGGSTGPNEQFF.

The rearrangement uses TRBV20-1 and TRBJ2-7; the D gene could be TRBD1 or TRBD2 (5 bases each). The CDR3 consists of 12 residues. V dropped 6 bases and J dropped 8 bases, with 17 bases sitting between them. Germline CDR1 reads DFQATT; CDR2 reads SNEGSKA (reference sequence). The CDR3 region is CSAREGPRQQYF. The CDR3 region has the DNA TGCAGTGCGCGAGAGGGGCCTCGCCAGCAGTACTTC.

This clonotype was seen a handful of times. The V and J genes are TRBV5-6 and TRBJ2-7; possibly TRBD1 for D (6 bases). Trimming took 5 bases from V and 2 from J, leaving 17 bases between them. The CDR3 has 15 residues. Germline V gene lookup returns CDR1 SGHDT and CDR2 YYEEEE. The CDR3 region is CASSFRGLGPYEQYF. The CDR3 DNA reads TGTGCCAGCAGTTTCAGGGGTCTTGGGCCCTACGAGCAGTACTTC.

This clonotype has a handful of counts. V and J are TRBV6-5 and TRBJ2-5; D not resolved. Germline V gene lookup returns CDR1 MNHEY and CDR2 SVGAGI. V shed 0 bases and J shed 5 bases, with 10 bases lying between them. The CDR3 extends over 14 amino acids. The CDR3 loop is CASSYSGTRETQYF. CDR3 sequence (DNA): TGTGCCAGCAGTTACTCTGGCACACGGGAGACCCAGTACTTC.

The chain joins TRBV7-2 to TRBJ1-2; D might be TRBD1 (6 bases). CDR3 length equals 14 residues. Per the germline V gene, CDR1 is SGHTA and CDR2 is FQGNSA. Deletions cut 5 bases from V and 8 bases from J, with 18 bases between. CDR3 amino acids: CASSLRVAGAGYTF. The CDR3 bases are TGTGCCAGCAGCCTCCGGGTCGCAGGGGCCGGCTACACCTTC.

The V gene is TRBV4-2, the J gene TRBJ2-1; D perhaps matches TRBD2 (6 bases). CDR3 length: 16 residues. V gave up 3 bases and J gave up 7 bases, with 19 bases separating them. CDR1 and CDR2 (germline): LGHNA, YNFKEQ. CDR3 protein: CASSQAQGGAQNEQFF. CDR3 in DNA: TGTGCCAGCAGCCAGGCCCAGGGCGGGGCGCAGAATGAGCAGTTCTTC.

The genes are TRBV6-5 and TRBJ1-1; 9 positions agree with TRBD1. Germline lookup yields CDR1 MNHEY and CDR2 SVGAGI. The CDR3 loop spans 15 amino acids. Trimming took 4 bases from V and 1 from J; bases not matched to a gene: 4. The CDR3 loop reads CASSFDRGRNTEAFF. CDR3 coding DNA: TGTGCCAGCAGTTTCGACAGGGGGAGGAACACTGAAGCTTTCTTT.

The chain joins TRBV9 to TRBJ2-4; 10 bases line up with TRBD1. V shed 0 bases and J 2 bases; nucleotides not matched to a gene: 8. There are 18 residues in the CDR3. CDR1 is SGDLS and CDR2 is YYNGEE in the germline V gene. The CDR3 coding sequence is TGTGCCAGCAGCGTAGTTCGGGACAGGGGATTGACCAAAAACATTCAGTACTTC. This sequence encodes CASSVVRDRGLTKNIQYF.

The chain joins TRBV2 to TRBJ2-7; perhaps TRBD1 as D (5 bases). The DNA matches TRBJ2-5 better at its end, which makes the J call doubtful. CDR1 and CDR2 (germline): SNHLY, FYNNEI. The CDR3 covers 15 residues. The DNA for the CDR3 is TGTGCCAGCAGAGCATCGGACATTGGGCACGAGACCCAGTACTTC. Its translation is CASRASDIGHETQYF.